The clone carrying this T cell receptor (beta chain) turned up a few times. This sample was included in a study of Graves' ophthalmopathy and Graves' hyperthyroidism. Amplifying from RNA transcripts, the study obtained TCR beta CDR3 regions. An opening RT-PCR round employed HTBI primers and preceded a second-round multiplex PCR. MiXCR was run by TCRdb on the multiplex PCR reads, yielding one entry per CDR3 protein. The sample holds about 220,000 distinct CDR3 sequences; about 22% are singletons and the top ten take roughly 40%. J was trimmed by 8 bases and V by 2 bases; bases with no gene match: 8. The CDR3 sequence is 14 residues long. The germline V gene has CDR1 LGHDT and CDR2 YNNKEL (reference sequence).

The sequence derives from a woman aged 50 to 60 with Graves' ophthalmopathy. The chain recombines TRBV3-1 with TRBJ1-2, with 7 bases fitting TRBD1. Material for sequencing was peripheral blood. CDR3 nucleotides: TGTGCCAGCAGCCAAACTGACAGGGTGGGCGGCTACACCTTC. Protein product: CASSQTDRVGGYTF.